The 18 T cell receptor beta chains given below trace back to one sample, sequenced in a study of shared T cell receptors in the human thymus. The protocol was immunoSEQ multiplex PCR, while the TCRdb copy is restricted to in-frame clones and leaves out a portion. The data contain 600,000 or so clones, over 75% of them seen just once; the ten biggest clones take up under 0.01%. This sample was shared with a second study, whose subject was human thymus T cells.

Input material: thymocytes. Receptors originate from a boy under three years old with a congenital heart defect.

The V call is TRBV29-1, the J call TRBJ2-1; a weak D match, TRBD1 (6 bases). V dropped 0 bases and J dropped 4 bases, with 7 bases sitting between them. This CDR3 comprises 13 residues. Per germline, CDR1 SQVTM and CDR2 ANQGSEA. DNA for the CDR3: TGCAGCGTTGAAGATCAGGGGTACAATGAGCAGTTCTTC. It yields the protein CSVEDQGYNEQFF.

The chain joins TRBV4-3 to TRBJ1-2; TRBD1 matches at 7 bases. In germline, CDR1 is LGHNA, CDR2 YSLEER. The length of the CDR3 is 16 residues. V lost 2 bases, J lost 1 base, and 7 bases stayed unmatched. This CDR3 is CASSQLRDRFNYGYTF. CDR3 in DNA: TGCGCCAGCAGCCAACTCCGGGACAGATTTAACTATGGCTACACCTTC.

The CDR3 sequence: CASTEVRDRDNQPQHF. The CDR3, as DNA: TGTGCCAGCACCGAAGTCCGGGACAGGGACAATCAGCCCCAGCATTTT. This chain links TRBV6-6 with TRBJ1-5; 9 bases are a match to TRBD1. V was clipped by 7 bases and J by 3 bases; unmatched bases: 10. Per the germline V gene, CDR1 is MNHNY and CDR2 is SVGAGI (reference sequence). This CDR3 has 16 amino acids.

The CDR3 region is CASSVEAEAVDSPLHF. CDR3 in DNA: TGTGCCAGCAGCGTAGAGGCGGAGGCGGTTGATTCACCCCTCCACTTT. The gene calls are TRBV9 and TRBJ1-6; D remains ambiguous. The germline V gene has CDR1 SGDLS and CDR2 YYNGEE. Deletions cut 0 bases from V and 8 bases from J, with 15 bases between. The CDR3 spans 16 residues.

The rearrangement uses TRBV28 and TRBJ1-2, with 9 bases identical to TRBD1. Germline lookup yields CDR1 MDHEN and CDR2 SYDVKM. The CDR3 is 15 amino acids. Trimming cost V 6 bases and J 2 bases; bases outside gene matches: 7. The CDR3, as DNA: TGTGCCAGCAGCAACCGGACAGGGGTGAACTATGGCTACACCTTC. It translates to CASSNRTGVNYGYTF.

The genes are TRBV5-5 and TRBJ1-1, with TRBD1 matching 8 bases. Looked up from germline, CDR1 is SGHKS and CDR2 is YYEKEE (reference sequence). V shed 0 bases and J 7 bases; nucleotides not matched to a gene: 2. This CDR3 is built from 13 residues. Here the CDR3 DNA reads TGTGCCAGCAGCTTGGGACAGGGGTTTGAAGCTTTCTTT. It is translated as CASSLGQGFEAFF.

The rearrangement uses TRBV28 and TRBJ1-1; D ambiguous. This CDR3 comprises 15 residues. The ends were cut back, 4 bases at V and 0 bases at J, with 12 bases in the middle. CDR1 and CDR2 (germline): MDHEN, SYDVKM. DNA of the CDR3: TGTGCCAGCAGTTGGCCCCCGGCGGTGAACACTGAAGCTTTCTTT. This gives the protein CASSWPPAVNTEAFF.

The chain employs TRBV27 and TRBJ2-7; TRBD1 matches at 7 bases. The CDR3 spans 13 residues. Unmatched junction bases numbered 8, after V lost 5 bases and J lost 7 bases. Germline assignment: CDR1 MNHEY and CDR2 SMNVEV (reference sequence). As DNA, the CDR3 is TGTGCCAGCAGTCACAGGGGAAAGGAAGAGCAGTACTTC. The encoded protein is CASSHRGKEEQYF.

The chain links TRBV29-1 to TRBJ2-7; D not certain. V gave up 4 bases and J gave up 2 bases, with 6 bases separating them. Germline CDR1 SQVTM, CDR2 ANQGSEA. This CDR3 contains 11 residues. The CDR3 DNA is TGCAGCGTTGGGCCGACCTACGAGCAGTACTTC. Its protein product is CSVGPTYEQYF.

This clone was detected only a few times. This rearrangement joins TRBV7-8 to TRBJ2-4; perhaps TRBD1 as D (5 bases). The V end lost 5 bases, the J end lost 6 bases, and 17 bases lay between the germline ends. Per the germline V gene, CDR1 is SGHVS and CDR2 is FQNEAQ. This CDR3 is 15 amino acids long. The CDR3 sequence: CASSPGQGVGNIQYF. The CDR3 DNA sequence: TGTGCCAGCAGCCCTGGTCAGGGTGTCGGAAACATTCAGTACTTC.

CDR3 DNA: TGTGCCAGCAGTGTCCTGAGGCAAGAGACCCAGTACTTC. It encodes CASSVLRQETQYF. The chain is built from TRBV2 and TRBJ2-5; D ambiguous. CDR1 and CDR2 (germline): SNHLY, FYNNEI. Trimming removed 4 bases from V and 2 bases from J, with 8 bases in between. The CDR3 consists of 13 residues.

The rearrangement links TRBV4-1 to TRBJ2-3; D is possibly TRBD2 (6 bases). Germline V gene sequence: CDR1 MGHRA, CDR2 YSYEKL. The V end lost 4 bases, the J end lost 3 bases, and 11 bases lay between the germline ends. The CDR3 runs 14 residues. CDR3 loop: CASSPGDRTDTQYF. The CDR3 DNA follows: TGCGCCAGCAGCCCGGGGGACCGTACAGATACGCAGTATTTT.

The CDR3 DNA reads TGTGCCAGCAGCTCCTTCGGACAGGGGATTCCCTACGAGCAGTACTTC. This translates into CASSSFGQGIPYEQYF. J is TRBJ2-7 and V is TRBV28; 9 nucleotides align to TRBD1. The trim removed 6 bases at V and 2 bases at J, leaving 11 bases unmatched. Germline CDR1 MDHEN, CDR2 SYDVKM. The length of the CDR3 is 16 residues.

This clone came up a few times. CDR3 sequence: CASTLRRDSPGNTIYF. CDR3 nucleotide sequence: TGCGCCAGCACCCTACGTCGGGACAGTCCTGGAAACACCATATATTTT. The rearrangement joins TRBV4-3 to TRBJ1-3; TRBD1 matches 7 bases. CDR3 size: 16 residues. Trimming at V came to 7 bases and at J to 2 bases, leaving 11 bases not matched to a gene. CDR1 is LGHNA and CDR2 is YSLEER in the germline V gene.

This clone was recorded once. The chain is built from TRBV7-2 and TRBJ2-1; D uncertain. Germline CDR1 is SGHTA and CDR2 is FQGNSA. The CDR3 consists of 12 residues. V was clipped by 2 bases and J by 9 bases, with 8 bases between them. CDR3 DNA: TGTGCCAGCAGCTTATTGGCAGGTGAGCAGTTCTTC. Its protein product is CASSLLAGEQFF.

This sequence joins TRBV25-1 and TRBJ1-5; 7 nucleotides line up with TRBD1. CDR1 is MGHDK and CDR2 is SYGVNS in the germline V gene. This CDR3 has 14 amino acids. Trimming removed 8 bases from V and 0 bases from J; junction bases left unmatched: 4. DNA of the CDR3: TGTGCCAGCTCCGGACAGGATAGCAATCAGCCCCAGCATTTT. Amino acid sequence: CASSGQDSNQPQHF.

The chain links TRBV18 to TRBJ2-3; 12 bases fit TRBD2. Germline values: CDR1 KGHSH, CDR2 LQKENI. The CDR3 contains 16 residues. The ends lost 3 bases at V and 0 bases at J; junction bases unmatched: 1. The CDR3 spells CASSPGTSGSTDTQYF. CDR3 coding DNA: TGTGCCAGCTCACCCGGGACTAGCGGGAGCACAGATACGCAGTATTTT.

The rearrangement joins TRBV29-1 to TRBJ2-5; a possible D gene is TRBD2 (5 bases). Trimming shortened V by 3 bases and J by 5 bases, and 22 bases separated the two germline ends. The CDR3 contains 16 residues. Germline CDR1 and CDR2: SQVTM and ANQGSEA. CDR3 residues: CSVDSLPQGSEETQYF. For the CDR3, the DNA is TGCAGCGTTGATTCGCTGCCTCAAGGGAGCGAGGAGACCCAGTACTTC. The full variable domain, its missing parts supplied by reference TRBV29-1 and TRBJ2-5, is SAVISQKPSRDICQRGTSLTIQCQVDSQVTMMFWYRQQPGQSLTLIATANQGSEATYESGFVIDKFPISRPNLTFSTLTVSNMSPEDSSIYLCSVDSLPQGSEETQYFGPGTRLLVL.